The 9 T cell receptor beta chains below all came from one sample that was sequenced in a study of shared clonotypes between healthy human individuals. Sequenced by immunoSEQ multiplex PCR; TCRdb stores in-frame clones only, minus some. This table has about 450,000 clones, less than 80% appearing once. The sample consisted of PBMCs. The receptor set was obtained from a woman in her 40s in good health. Some clones in this sample may be carry-over from other donors' samples.

This clone was detected a few times. The chain links TRBV30 to TRBJ2-7; D uncertain. CDR3 length: 14 amino acids. Germline CDR1 GTSNPN, CDR2 SVGIG (reference sequence). Trimming pared 5 bases from V and 3 bases from J, leaving 17 bases between. The CDR3 coding sequence is TGTGCCTGGGCCCGGGTCTCGCTAGGCTACGAGCAGTACTTC. Amino acid sequence: CAWARVSLGYEQYF. The full variable domain, completed using reference TRBV30 and TRBJ2-7, is SQTIHQWPATLVQPVGSPLSLECTVEGTSNPNLYWYRQAAGRGLQLLFYSVGIGQISSEVPQNLSASRPQDRQFILSSKKLLLSDSGFYLCAWARVSLGYEQYFGPGTRLTVT.

Here the CDR3 DNA reads TGTGCCAGCAGTTCAATCGCAATCGGACAGGGAGCTGAAGCTTTCTTT. Encoded protein: CASSSIAIGQGAEAFF. This sequence joins TRBV28 and TRBJ1-1; 8 bases match TRBD1. The CDR3 consists of 16 residues. Unmatched junction bases numbered 13, after V lost 4 bases and J lost 6 bases. Germline CDR1 and CDR2: MDHEN and SYDVKM.

The chain has TRBV2 and TRBJ2-7; D could derive from TRBD1 or TRBD2 (6 bases each). The germline CDR1 and CDR2 sequences are SNHLY and FYNNEI. The CDR3 consists of 13 residues. V lost 6 bases and J lost 4, with 13 bases in between. The DNA for the CDR3 is TGTGCCAGCAGAGTCCGGGGGCTGTACGAGCAGTACTTC. The encoded protein is CASRVRGLYEQYF.

This sequence joins TRBV7-8 and TRBJ1-5; tentatively, D is TRBD1 (6 bases). V lost 1 base to trimming and J lost 0 bases, with 16 bases between them. This CDR3 has 18 amino acids. Germline V gene sequence: CDR1 SGHVS, CDR2 FQNEAQ. DNA of the CDR3: TGTGCCAGCAGCTTAGATGGACAGAGAAGTATTAGCAATCAGCCCCAGCATTTT. It codes for CASSLDGQRSISNQPQHF.

The V gene is TRBV19, the J gene TRBJ2-3; the D gene is possibly TRBD2 (5 bases). CDR1 and CDR2 from the germline V gene are LNHDA and SQIVND (reference sequence). V lost 9 bases and J 0 bases, leaving 13 bases between the germline ends. The CDR3 runs 14 residues. The chain's CDR3 is CASNARGSTDTQYF. In nucleotides, the CDR3 is TGTGCCAGCAACGCCCGCGGGAGCACAGATACGCAGTATTTT.

This chain links TRBV30 with TRBJ2-7, with D maybe TRBD2 (7 bases). In germline, CDR1 is GTSNPN, CDR2 SVGIG (reference sequence). V dropped 1 base and J dropped 7 bases, with 20 bases sitting between them. The length of the CDR3 is 15 residues. The CDR3 protein is CAWSALGGGPREQYF. The CDR3 DNA reads TGTGCCTGGAGTGCCCTGGGGGGGGGCCCTCGGGAGCAGTACTTC. Full variable domain (rest looked up from reference TRBV30 and TRBJ2-7): SQTIHQWPATLVQPVGSPLSLECTVEGTSNPNLYWYRQAAGRGLQLLFYSVGIGQISSEVPQNLSASRPQDRQFILSSKKLLLSDSGFYLCAWSALGGGPREQYFGPGTRLTVT.

This chain links TRBV27 with TRBJ1-1, with D possibly matching TRBD1 (6 bases). Germline CDR1 and CDR2: MNHEY and SMNVEV (reference sequence). V lost 5 bases and J lost 8, with 15 bases in between. The CDR3 consists of 13 residues. The CDR3 DNA reads as TGTGCCAGCAGTCCGGGGTGGGGGCCCGAAGCTTTCTTT. It codes for CASSPGWGPEAFF.

The V and J genes are TRBV10-1 and TRBJ2-2, with D tentatively TRBD1 or TRBD2 (5 bases each). Trimming took off 6 bases at V and 1 base at J, with 9 bases between the two ends. CDR1 WNHNN and CDR2 SYGVQD come from the germline V gene (reference sequence). The CDR3 contains 14 residues. The CDR3 region has the DNA TGCGCCAGCAGCGGGACGGGGAACACCGGGGAGCTGTTTTTT. It encodes CASSGTGNTGELFF.

This sequence joins TRBV9 and TRBJ2-2; tentatively, D is TRBD2 (5 bases). Deletions cut 3 bases from V and 1 base from J, with 7 bases between. In germline, CDR1 is SGDLS, CDR2 YYNGEE. The CDR3 runs 14 residues. The CDR3 DNA reads TGTGCCAGCAGCGAACTAGTGAACACCGGGGAGCTGTTTTTT. Its translation is CASSELVNTGELFF.